The 15 T cell receptor beta chains in this list originate from one sample, sequenced in a study of chemoradiotherapy in HPV16-positive cancers. Some clones are missing from TCRdb's copy, which holds only in-frame ones; the method was immunoSEQ multiplex PCR. Among about 19,000 clones listed, roughly 84% were seen once. The input for sequencing was blood, taken from a patient who underwent chemoradiotherapy. The receptors here all came from a human donor with HPV-associated anogenital cancer.

V is TRBV11-3 and J is TRBJ2-2, with D maybe TRBD1 (7 bases). V lost 6 bases and J lost 4, with 18 bases in between. This CDR3 is built from 16 residues. Germline V CDR1 and CDR2: SGHNT, YENEEA. The CDR3 sequence is CASSSGGGEATGELFF. In DNA form, the CDR3 reads TGTGCCAGCAGTTCTGGAGGGGGCGAGGCCACCGGGGAGCTGTTTTTT.

The chain links TRBV20-1 to TRBJ1-1, with D perhaps matching TRBD1 (5 bases). V lost 6 bases, J lost 10 bases, and 15 bases lay in between. The CDR3 sequence is 11 residues long. CDR1 and CDR2 from the germline V gene are DFQATT and SNEGSKA (reference sequence). CDR3 region: CSAPWGRRAFF. The CDR3 nucleotides are TGCAGTGCCCCATGGGGACGCCGAGCTTTCTTT.

This chain connects TRBV27 to TRBJ1-2; TRBD1 agrees at 9 bases. The trim removed 7 bases at V and 3 bases at J, leaving 3 bases unmatched. CDR3 length equals 13 residues. From germline, CDR1 is MNHEY and CDR2 SMNVEV (reference sequence). The DNA of the CDR3 is TGTGCCAGCACCCGACAGGGGGACTATGGCTACACCTTC. Protein product: CASTRQGDYGYTF.

The chain employs TRBV7-6 and TRBJ2-7; unclear D gene. This CDR3 has 13 residues. The V gene's germline CDR1 is SGHVS and CDR2 FNYEAQ. V was pared by 7 bases and J by 3 bases, with 13 bases between. CDR3 in DNA: TGTGCCAGCAATGGCGACGGAGACTACGAGCAGTACTTC. Its translation: CASNGDGDYEQYF.

Comment on this clone: Within the sample, other DNA sequences also encode this same CDR3. The J gene is TRBJ1-2, the V gene TRBV7-2; perhaps TRBD1 as D (5 bases). The CDR3 spans 16 residues. Germline values: CDR1 SGHTA, CDR2 FQGNSA. Trimming took 5 bases from V and 0 from J, leaving 16 bases between them. This CDR3 reads CASSPDGGGSNYGYTF. For the CDR3, the DNA is TGTGCCAGCAGCCCAGACGGGGGGGGATCTAACTATGGCTACACCTTC.

This clone was counted only a few times. The chain recombines TRBV6-5 with TRBJ2-7; D is ambiguous. Germline CDR1 is MNHEY and CDR2 is SVGAGI. Trimming took 4 bases from V and 4 from J, leaving 5 bases between them. The CDR3 spans 11 residues. The CDR3 sequence: CASSFGYEQYF. DNA of the CDR3: TGTGCCAGCAGTTTTGGTTACGAGCAGTACTTC.

V usage is TRBV7-2 and J usage is TRBJ1-3; D is unclear. This CDR3 is built from 12 residues. Germline-derived CDR1 and CDR2 are SGHTA and FQGNSA. The ends were cut back, 3 bases at V and 4 bases at J, with 4 bases in the middle. The CDR3 loop reads CASSLVGNTIYF. In DNA form, the CDR3 reads TGTGCCAGCAGCTTGGTAGGAAACACCATATATTTT.

The chain joins TRBV6-6 to TRBJ1-1; D not resolved. Germline CDR1 reads MNHNY; CDR2 reads SVGAGI (reference sequence). CDR3 length: 16 amino acids. V was shortened by 2 bases and J by 0 bases, with 13 bases between the two germline ends. Here the CDR3 DNA reads TGTGCCAGCAGTTACGTGACAAGCCTCATGAACACTGAAGCTTTCTTT. Amino acids: CASSYVTSLMNTEAFF.

V and J are TRBV5-1 and TRBJ2-7, with 7 positions matching TRBD1. Trimming removed 0 bases from V and 6 bases from J; junction bases left unmatched: 6. Germline-derived CDR1 and CDR2 are SGHRS and YFSETQ. The CDR3 totals 14 residues. CDR3 DNA sequence: TGCGCCAGCAGCTTGGAACAGGGGATCGGCGAGCAGTACTTC. Amino acid sequence: CASSLEQGIGEQYF.

This clone was found a few times. CDR3 sequence: CASRIDGGELFF. CDR3 coding DNA: TGTGCCAGCAGGATCGATGGCGGGGAGCTGTTTTTT. The chain combines TRBV2 with TRBJ2-2, with D unresolved. V was cut by 6 bases and J by 7 bases, with 9 bases left in between. This CDR3 is 12 amino acids long. The germline CDR1 and CDR2 sequences are SNHLY and FYNNEI.

The chain links TRBV7-2 to TRBJ2-3, with 9 bases aligning to TRBD1. The CDR3 loop spans 18 amino acids. CDR1 and CDR2 (germline): SGHTA, FQGNSA. The ends lost 6 bases at V and 2 bases at J; junction bases unmatched: 15. The CDR3: CASRHNRGPSTFTDTQYF. The CDR3 DNA is TGTGCCAGCAGGCACAACAGGGGGCCCTCCACATTCACAGATACGCAGTATTTT.

The chain joins TRBV27 to TRBJ2-1; 7 nucleotides line up with TRBD1. Per germline, CDR1 MNHEY and CDR2 SMNVEV (reference sequence). The J segment lost 8 bases and the V segment lost 5 bases, leaving 6 bases of the junction unmatched. This CDR3 is built from 13 residues. In DNA form, the CDR3 reads TGTGCCAGCAGTCTACAGGGGAAGGATGAGCAGTTCTTC. Its protein product is CASSLQGKDEQFF.

The CDR3 region is CASSPDPGGNQPQHF. CDR3 nucleotide sequence: TGTGCCAGCAGCCCAGATCCTGGGGGCAATCAGCCCCAGCATTTT. The rearrangement uses TRBV9 and TRBJ1-5; unclear D gene. Germline V CDR1 and CDR2: SGDLS, YYNGEE. The CDR3 consists of 15 residues. Between the trimmed V and J ends, which lost 4 bases and 2 bases, there was a span of 13 bases.

The V call is TRBV6-1, the J call TRBJ1-2; maybe TRBD1 (5 bases). The length of the CDR3 is 15 residues. Trimming took off 1 base at V and 4 bases at J, with 13 bases between the two ends. Germline CDR1 MNHNS, CDR2 SASEGT. The CDR3 region is CASSEVGRALYGYTF. The DNA for the CDR3 is TGTGCCAGCAGTGAAGTGGGGCGGGCCCTCTATGGCTACACCTTC.

The chain recombines TRBV6-5 with TRBJ1-5; D is unresolved. Per germline, CDR1 MNHEY and CDR2 SVGAGI. CDR3 length: 13 residues. The V end lost 5 bases, the J end lost 9 bases, and 14 bases lay between the germline ends. This chain's CDR3 is CASSTEGLGPQHF. The CDR3 DNA sequence: TGTGCCAGCAGTACGGAGGGCTTAGGGCCCCAGCATTTT.